The next 16 T cell receptor beta chains were all read from a single sample in a study of blood T cell repertoires in COVID-19. TCRdb's table, derived via immunoSEQ multiplex PCR, lists solely in-frame clones and lacks some. The table has 90,000 to 130,000 clones, 72% seen once. The sequencing sample was made of peripheral blood. Every receptor here comes from a woman aged 60-75 years with acute or convalescent COVID-19.

This chain uses TRBV3-1 (or the pseudogene TRBV3-2) with TRBJ2-7; tentative D call: TRBD1 (7 bases). This CDR3 has 13 residues. Per germline, CDR1 LGHDT and CDR2 YNNKEL (reference sequence). V lost 1 base and J 6 bases, leaving 10 bases between the germline ends. The CDR3 region is CASSQVRGAEQYF. The CDR3 region has the DNA TGTGCCAGCAGCCAAGTCAGGGGGGCCGAGCAGTACTTC.

This chain uses TRBV10-3 with TRBJ2-7; no reliable D call. The CDR3 totals 14 residues. Trimming took 0 bases from V and 3 from J, leaving 9 bases between them. Germline loops: CDR1 ENHRY, CDR2 SYGVKD. CDR3 in amino acids: CAISESSNNYEQYF. The CDR3 DNA is TGTGCCATCAGTGAGTCGTCAAACAACTACGAGCAGTACTTC.

The sample holds a few counts of this clone. The chain combines TRBV12-5 with TRBJ1-2, with TRBD1 matching 9 bases. The V segment lost 4 bases and the J segment 4 bases; nucleotides outside the gene matches: 7. Germline V gene sequence: CDR1 LGHNT, CDR2 FRNRAP. The CDR3 runs to 15 residues. CDR3 amino acids: CASGSDRGGIYGYTF. The CDR3 DNA is TGTGCTAGTGGTTCGGACAGGGGAGGTATCTATGGCTACACCTTC.

This chain connects TRBV3-1 (or the pseudogene TRBV3-2) to TRBJ1-3, with 8 bases matching TRBD1. CDR1 is LGHDT and CDR2 is YNNKEL in the germline V gene (reference sequence). The CDR3 totals 15 residues. Trimming at V came to 3 bases and at J to 4 bases, leaving 5 bases not matched to a gene. CDR3 sequence reads: CASSHRTGRGNTIYF. The CDR3 nucleotides are TGTGCCAGCAGCCATAGGACAGGGAGAGGAAACACCATATATTTT.

The chain combines TRBV18 with TRBJ1-1, with 9 bases that match TRBD1. In germline, CDR1 is KGHSH, CDR2 LQKENI. J lost 8 bases, V lost 5 bases, and 15 bases had no gene match. CDR3 size: 16 residues. This CDR3 reads CASSFKQGAENLEAFF. The CDR3, as DNA: TGTGCCAGCTCATTCAAACAGGGGGCGGAGAATTTAGAAGCTTTCTTT.

This clone was seen a few times. The V gene is TRBV7-2, the J gene TRBJ1-2, with TRBD1 matching over 8 bases. V lost 4 bases, J lost 8 bases, and 12 bases stayed unmatched. The CDR3 extends over 15 amino acids. Germline V gene sequence: CDR1 SGHTA, CDR2 FQGNSA. As DNA, the CDR3 is TGTGCCAGCAGCTCCGGCGGGCAGGGGGCGGGCGGCTACACCTTC. This encodes CASSSGGQGAGGYTF.

V gene TRBV7-3 combines with J gene TRBJ2-7, with TRBD2 identical over 8 bases. Germline loops: CDR1 SGHTA, CDR2 FQGTGA. The CDR3 length is 15 residues. Trimming cost V 5 bases and J 4 bases; bases outside gene matches: 10. CDR3 sequence reads: CASSKDSGGGYEQYF. In DNA, the CDR3 is TGTGCCAGCAGCAAAGACAGCGGGGGCGGGTACGAGCAGTACTTC.

The count of this clone is one. The chain carries TRBV9 and TRBJ2-3; no definite D call. The CDR3 runs to 13 residues. Germline V gene data show CDR1 as SGDLS and CDR2 as YYNGEE. Trimming shortened V by 0 bases and J by 2 bases, and 4 bases separated the two germline ends. The CDR3 sequence is CASSVDITDTQYF. The CDR3 nucleotides read TGTGCCAGCAGCGTAGATATCACAGATACGCAGTATTTT.

The chain combines TRBV5-4 with TRBJ2-3; 7 bases agree with TRBD2. The CDR3 runs 15 residues. V lost 4 bases, J lost 9 bases, and 14 bases stayed unmatched. Germline lookup yields CDR1 SGHNT and CDR2 YYREEE (reference sequence). The CDR3 coding sequence is TGTGCCAGCAGCACCCCAAGCGGGGAATCTGGGACGCAGTATTTT. The encoded protein is CASSTPSGESGTQYF.

Concerning this clone itself: This sample also contains other DNA sequences that code for the same CDR3. V and J are TRBV12-3 or TRBV12-4 and TRBJ1-1; D may be TRBD1 (5 bases). The CDR3 has 12 residues. Trimming cost V 1 base and J 9 bases, with 9 bases left between them. This CDR3 is CASSLGGYKAFF. The DNA for the CDR3 is TGTGCCAGCAGTTTAGGGGGCTATAAAGCTTTCTTT.

V is TRBV30 and J is TRBJ1-2; D gene ambiguous. The CDR3 is made up of 13 amino acids. The germline V gene has CDR1 GTSNPN and CDR2 SVGIG (reference sequence). V was shortened by 5 bases and J by 2 bases, with 12 bases between the two germline ends. The DNA of the CDR3 is TGTGCCTGGGGGTTCGGGTGGAACTATGGCTACACCTTC. The encoded protein is CAWGFGWNYGYTF.

The chain has TRBV6-6 and TRBJ2-7, with 9 positions matching TRBD2. The trim removed 3 bases at V and 3 bases at J, leaving 3 bases unmatched. In germline, CDR1 is MNHNY, CDR2 SVGAGI (reference sequence). The CDR3 covers 14 residues. This CDR3 reads CASSYLAGSYEQYF. The CDR3 bases are TGTGCCAGCAGTTATCTAGCGGGGAGCTACGAGCAGTACTTC.

The gene calls are TRBV9 and TRBJ1-1; D is unclear. Germline V gene sequence: CDR1 SGDLS, CDR2 YYNGEE. The V gene lost 0 bases and the J gene lost 0 bases, with 3 bases spanning the gap. This CDR3 contains 13 residues. The CDR3 protein is CASSVDLNTEAFF. CDR3 nucleotide sequence: TGTGCCAGCAGCGTAGACTTGAACACTGAAGCTTTCTTT.

The CDR3 sequence is CASSHSTGDFFYGYTF. The DNA of the CDR3 is TGTGCCAGCTCACACTCGACAGGGGATTTCTTCTATGGCTACACCTTC. The chain uses TRBV18 and TRBJ1-2; TRBD1 matches 8 bases. This CDR3 has 16 residues. Germline assignment: CDR1 KGHSH and CDR2 LQKENI. Unmatched junction bases numbered 11, after V lost 4 bases and J lost 4 bases.

In its sample, this clone was seen a few times. The chain employs TRBV29-1 and TRBJ1-2, with 7 bases fitting TRBD1. Germline V gives CDR1 SQVTM, CDR2 ANQGSEA. The CDR3 is 16 residues long. V shed 0 bases and J 5 bases; nucleotides not matched to a gene: 12. The CDR3 DNA reads TGCAGCGTTGAAGATCTATCCCGACAGGGAGGATATGGCTACACCTTC. Its translation: CSVEDLSRQGGYGYTF.

The chain is built from TRBV9 and TRBJ1-2; TRBD1 matches 10 bases. The CDR3 is made up of 13 amino acids. V lost 0 bases, J lost 14 bases, and 7 bases stayed unmatched. Per germline, CDR1 SGDLS and CDR2 YYNGEE. The CDR3: CASSVETGGAGTF. In nucleotides, the CDR3 is TGTGCCAGCAGCGTAGAGACAGGGGGCGCGGGGACCTTC.